The next 17 T cell receptor beta chains were all read from a single sample in a study of T cell responses to AZD1222 COVID-19 vaccine. TCRdb keeps only in-frame clones here, not all; method: immunoSEQ multiplex PCR. The table records approximately 150,000 clones, 92% of them present only once. The sequencing used peripheral blood, collected on day 0 of AZD1222 vaccination. These TCRs come from an adult in good health.

This rearrangement joins TRBV30 to TRBJ1-2; weak D call: TRBD1 (5 bases). There are 13 residues in the CDR3. The germline V gene encodes CDR1 GTSNPN and CDR2 SVGIG (reference sequence). V lost 0 bases to trimming and J lost 3 bases, with 8 bases between them. The CDR3 region is CAWSVQDYYGYTF. As DNA, the CDR3 is TGTGCCTGGAGTGTACAGGACTACTATGGCTACACCTTC.

CDR3 sequence reads: CASSALAGGGDTQYF. In nucleotides, the CDR3 is TGTGCCAGCAGCGCGCTAGCGGGGGGTGGAGATACGCAGTATTTT. This rearrangement joins TRBV9 to TRBJ2-3, with 11 bases that match TRBD2. The CDR3 runs to 15 residues. CDR1 SGDLS and CDR2 YYNGEE come from the germline V gene. Trimming took 3 bases from V and 5 from J; bases not matched to a gene: 5.

This sequence joins TRBV15 and TRBJ1-6; D is uncertain. V lost 5 bases, J lost 7 bases, and 12 bases lay in between. Germline V lookup: CDR1 LNHNV, CDR2 YYDKDF (reference sequence). The length of the CDR3 is 14 residues. CDR3 loop: CATSYRHTNSPLHF. The CDR3 DNA follows: TGTGCCACCAGCTACCGGCATACCAATTCACCCCTCCACTTT.

V is TRBV29-1 and J is TRBJ1-1, with D perhaps TRBD1 (5 bases). The germline V gene encodes CDR1 SQVTM and CDR2 ANQGSEA. V lost 2 bases and J 5 bases, leaving 12 bases between the germline ends. The CDR3 extends over 13 amino acids. CDR3 region: CSVEWDRETEAFF. The DNA for the CDR3 is TGCAGCGTTGAATGGGACCGTGAAACTGAAGCTTTCTTT.

The chain has TRBV28 and TRBJ2-2, with D possibly TRBD1 on 7 matching bases. The germline gives CDR1 MDHEN, CDR2 SYDVKM. V lost 6 bases and J 3 bases, leaving 11 bases between the germline ends. The CDR3 covers 14 residues. The CDR3 DNA reads as TGTGCCAGCAGCCCCAGGGGGGACACCGGGGAGCTGTTTTTT. Translating gives CASSPRGDTGELFF.

The chain is built from TRBV30 and TRBJ1-4; maybe TRBD1 (5 bases). CDR3 size: 15 residues. In germline, CDR1 is GTSNPN, CDR2 SVGIG (reference sequence). V dropped 4 bases and J dropped 2 bases, with 14 bases sitting between them. CDR3 amino acids: CAWTQWGGTNEKLFF. The DNA for the CDR3 is TGTGCCTGGACCCAATGGGGGGGGACTAATGAAAAACTGTTTTTT.

The rearrangement uses TRBV18 and TRBJ1-4; D unclear. Germline CDR1 and CDR2: KGHSH and LQKENI. This CDR3 region has 12 residues. The CDR3 region has the DNA TGTGCAGTGGGATCCACGGGGGAAAAACTGTTTTTT. It yields the protein CAVGSTGEKLFF.

The chain combines TRBV5-4 with TRBJ1-2; 7 bases are shared with TRBD1. This CDR3 is 12 amino acids long. The germline CDR1 and CDR2 sequences are SGHNT and YYREEE (reference sequence). Unmatched junction bases numbered 5, after V lost 4 bases and J lost 8 bases. CDR3 nucleotide sequence: TGTGCCAGCAGCGGGACAGTGAGGGGCTACACCTTC. Translating gives CASSGTVRGYTF.

This clone appeared once. V gene TRBV3-1 (or the pseudogene TRBV3-2) combines with J gene TRBJ1-4; the D gene is possibly TRBD1 (5 bases). Germline V gives CDR1 LGHDT, CDR2 YNNKEL (reference sequence). This CDR3 region has 18 residues. Trimming removed 0 bases at V and 5 bases at J, with 19 bases between. The CDR3 sequence: CASSQDQPGWGSNEKLFF. CDR3 in DNA: TGTGCCAGCAGCCAAGATCAACCGGGATGGGGGTCCAATGAAAAACTGTTTTTT.

The CDR3 sequence is CASSLLPMGGYTF. CDR3 in DNA: TGTGCCAGCAGTTTACTGCCAATGGGCGGCTACACCTTC. This rearrangement joins TRBV27 to TRBJ1-2; D is unclear. CDR1 is MNHEY and CDR2 is SMNVEV in the germline V gene (reference sequence). The CDR3 totals 13 residues. Trimming stripped 2 bases from V and 8 bases from J, with 12 bases between.

The genes are TRBV28 and TRBJ1-5; D gene ambiguous. The V gene lost 5 bases and the J gene lost 0 bases, with 17 bases spanning the gap. The CDR3 spans 17 residues. The germline gives CDR1 MDHEN, CDR2 SYDVKM. In DNA form, the CDR3 reads TGTGCCAGCAGTCTAGCCCGCGGGAGGAGTAGCAATCAGCCCCAGCATTTT. Protein product: CASSLARGRSSNQPQHF.

V and J are TRBV6-5 and TRBJ1-1; possibly TRBD1 for D (6 bases). Germline-derived CDR1 and CDR2 are MNHEY and SVGAGI. V was trimmed by 0 bases and J by 4 bases, leaving 12 bases between them. The CDR3 runs 15 residues. In DNA, the CDR3 is TGTGCCAGCAGTTACTCGGGGGAGGGGGGCACTGAAGCTTTCTTT. The encoded protein is CASSYSGEGGTEAFF.

This chain uses TRBV19 with TRBJ1-4; D unresolved. V shed 8 bases and J shed 8 bases, with 15 bases lying between them. This CDR3 contains 13 residues. Germline V gives CDR1 LNHDA, CDR2 SQIVND (reference sequence). CDR3 in amino acids: CASHGSHGEKLFF. The CDR3 DNA reads as TGTGCCAGTCACGGGTCCCATGGGGAAAAACTGTTTTTT.

V is TRBV6-5 and J is TRBJ2-1; the match to TRBD1 covers 9 bases. The V gene's germline CDR1 is MNHEY and CDR2 SVGAGI. The CDR3 spans 15 residues. The trim removed 6 bases at V and 6 bases at J, leaving 9 bases unmatched. The CDR3 region is CASSSGTGNGNEQFF. As DNA, the CDR3 is TGTGCCAGCAGCTCCGGGACAGGGAACGGCAATGAGCAGTTCTTC.

The chain employs TRBV28 and TRBJ2-3, with TRBD2 matching 8 bases. Germline loops: CDR1 MDHEN, CDR2 SYDVKM. J was trimmed by 0 bases and V by 7 bases; bases with no gene match: 15. There are 18 residues in the CDR3. CDR3 protein: CASNLGTRSLASTDTQYF. As DNA, the CDR3 is TGTGCCAGCAATCTTGGGACTAGATCCTTGGCTAGCACAGATACGCAGTATTTT.

CDR3 sequence (DNA): TGCAGCGTTGGGACAGGGGAAAAGACCGGGGAGCTGTTTTTT. This encodes CSVGTGEKTGELFF. The V gene is TRBV29-1, the J gene TRBJ2-2; 9 nucleotides agree with TRBD1. Per the germline V gene, CDR1 is SQVTM and CDR2 is ANQGSEA. The CDR3 covers 14 residues. V trimming: 4 bases; J trimming: 5 bases; junction bases outside the gene matches: 5.

The chain employs TRBV21-1 and TRBJ1-6; the listed D gene, TRBD1, was not tested against the DNA. TRBV21-1 is a listed pseudogene. The CDR3 contains 17 residues. CDR3 loop: CASSKAKVDREGSPLHF. As DNA, the CDR3 is TGTGCCAGCAGCAAAGCTAAGGTGGACAGGGAGGGTTCACCCCTCCACTTT.